Listed below are T cell receptor beta chains from one sample, sequenced in a study of blood T cell repertoires in COVID-19. Assay: immunoSEQ multiplex PCR; the TCRdb copy retains only in-frame clones and omits some. The sample includes a few hundred thousand clones, roughly 87% seen only once; the top ten take approximately 5.3%. Sequenced sample: PBMCs or T cells enriched from blood (not recorded which). The receptors were sampled from a young woman who had recovered from COVID-19. Both conserved end residues are trimmed from each CDR3. Fields, in order: clone size, V gene, J gene, CDR3 protein. Size is stated for part of the rows, as once, few or many counts, or as a class when the clone is expanded.

>-|TRBV7-2|TRBJ2-3
ASTLRLAGVTDTQY
>few|TRBV5-6|TRBJ2-5
ASSSLAFGQETQY
>-|TRBV12-5|TRBJ2-2
ASGLTRQGAYPGELF
>-|TRBV19|TRBJ1-1
ATNSGTVNTEAF
>-|TRBV29-1|TRBJ1-1
SVEDGGRVTEAF
>-|TRBV19|TRBJ1-2
ASRADRGRSGYT
>-|TRBV18|TRBJ1-4
ASSQDSVTSTNEKLF
>few|TRBV3-1/TRBV3-2|TRBJ1-5
ASSQDSGLKEPQH
>-|TRBV12-3/TRBV12-4|TRBJ1-1
ASGRNTEAF
>-|TRBV7-2|TRBJ1-2
ASSTQVGLQGTGGYT
>-|TRBV20-1|TRBJ1-2
SAKAGTGYS
>-|TRBV5-8|TRBJ2-3
ASSSRVSNTQY
>-|TRBV6-2/TRBV6-3|TRBJ1-1
ASSYSQTEAF
>once|TRBV16|TRBJ2-1
ASSHPGTGMSEQF
>-|TRBV27|TRBJ2-2
ASSRNTGELF
>-|TRBV4-1|TRBJ2-6
ASSPTMTGLGGSGANVLT
>-|TRBV30|TRBJ1-2
AWDGTGPLYGYT
>-|TRBV25-1|TRBJ1-1
ASSELEGSSEAF
>-|TRBV5-4|TRBJ1-3
ASSLPPGQIGNTIY
>-|TRBV28|TRBJ1-1
ASSLSREAF
>-|TRBV11-2|TRBJ2-2
ASSFQAGGNTGELF
>-|TRBV29-1|TRBJ1-1
SVEGRPRTGAEAF
>-|TRBV5-8|TRBJ1-2
ASSLGAGNYGYT
>-|TRBV19|TRBJ1-4
ASSGGFGEKLF
>once|TRBV6-2/TRBV6-3|TRBJ1-5
ASSYSGSGNQPQH